This T cell receptor beta chain was profiled in a study of cytomegalovirus exposure and HLA in healthy donors. Amplification used 60 Vbeta primers and 13 Jbeta primers. TCRdb's table, derived via immunoSEQ multiplex PCR, lists solely in-frame clones and lacks some. The table has some 70,000 clones, approximately 78% seen once. With regard to this clone: Antigen unknown.

CDR3 length: 16 amino acids. Germline trimming cut 0 bases from V and 3 bases from J; bases unmatched to any gene: 3. Germline assignment: CDR1 SGHNT and CDR2 YYREEE (reference sequence). The study's findings and limits: TCR association rates varied by HLA locus in a later analysis, with DRB1 highest and HLA-C lowest.

The rearrangement joins TRBV5-4 to TRBJ2-1; 10 bases fit TRBD2. The TCR was taken from a man aged 18 to 30 in good health and CMV-seronegative. Input material: PBMCs. The CDR3, as DNA: TGTGCCAGCAGCTTGGTCCTAGCGGGAGACTACAATGAGCAGTTCTTC. This sequence encodes CASSLVLAGDYNEQFF.